This T cell receptor (beta chain) was sequenced during a study of identical twins. Overall study results and limits: Among beta out-of-frame sequences, excess sharing between twins appeared weaker.

This clonotype has more than one count but fewer than ten. What it binds is not known. The CDR3 spans 17 residues. CDR1 and CDR2 from the germline V gene are LGHNA and YNFKEQ. V shed 3 bases and J shed 0 bases, with 14 bases lying between them. Template switching added a universal primer site, and cDNA bore unique molecular identifiers. Each CDR3 protein gets one entry after TCRdb re-called the 5' RACE reads with MiXCR. The sample has 350,000 to 400,000 distinct CDR3 sequences, about 9% seen once. The sequenced sample was naive T cells sorted from blood. The gene calls are TRBV4-2 and TRBJ2-2; the D gene is possibly TRBD1 (6 bases). The origin of this receptor is a woman between 50 and 59 years old in good health. In DNA, the CDR3 is TGTGCCAGCAGCCATCCCGGCGGACAGTCGAACACCGGGGAGCTGTTTTTT. Its protein product is CASSHPGGQSNTGELFF.